This T cell receptor beta chain came from a study of glioma-infiltrating T cells after dendritic cell vaccination. The CDR3 extends over 13 amino acids. J was trimmed by 3 bases and V by 8 bases; bases with no gene match: 7. Germline V CDR1 and CDR2: MNHNS, SASEGT. Study-wide points: Survival was not directly related to TCR clonality in these patients.

Only one count was recorded for this clone. Its target is unknown. TCRdb's table, derived via immunoSEQ multiplex PCR, lists solely in-frame clones and lacks some. The sample lists under 100,000 clones; over 60% were seen once. This chain joins TRBV6-1 and TRBJ2-7, with 7 bases lining up with TRBD1. The receptor comes from a human donor with glioblastoma. The specimen comprised blood, sampled before dendritic cell vaccination. In DNA form, the CDR3 reads TGTGCCAGCCGATGGACAGGCGTCTACGAGCAGTACTTC. It encodes CASRWTGVYEQYF.